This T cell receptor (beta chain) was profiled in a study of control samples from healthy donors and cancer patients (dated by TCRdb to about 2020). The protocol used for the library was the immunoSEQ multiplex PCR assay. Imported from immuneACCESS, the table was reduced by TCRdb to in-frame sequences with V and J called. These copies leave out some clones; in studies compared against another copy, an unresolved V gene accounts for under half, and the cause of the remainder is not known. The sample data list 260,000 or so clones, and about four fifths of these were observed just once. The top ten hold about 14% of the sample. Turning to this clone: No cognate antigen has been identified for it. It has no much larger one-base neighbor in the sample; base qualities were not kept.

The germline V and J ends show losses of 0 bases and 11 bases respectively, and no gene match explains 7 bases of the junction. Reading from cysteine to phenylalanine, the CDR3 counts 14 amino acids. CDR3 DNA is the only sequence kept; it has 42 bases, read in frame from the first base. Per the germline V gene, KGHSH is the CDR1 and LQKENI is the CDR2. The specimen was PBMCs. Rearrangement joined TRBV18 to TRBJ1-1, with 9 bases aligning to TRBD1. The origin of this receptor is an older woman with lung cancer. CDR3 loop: CASSPPSRTGDAFF. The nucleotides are TGTGCCAGCTCACCACCGTCGAGGACAGGGGACGCTTTCTTT.